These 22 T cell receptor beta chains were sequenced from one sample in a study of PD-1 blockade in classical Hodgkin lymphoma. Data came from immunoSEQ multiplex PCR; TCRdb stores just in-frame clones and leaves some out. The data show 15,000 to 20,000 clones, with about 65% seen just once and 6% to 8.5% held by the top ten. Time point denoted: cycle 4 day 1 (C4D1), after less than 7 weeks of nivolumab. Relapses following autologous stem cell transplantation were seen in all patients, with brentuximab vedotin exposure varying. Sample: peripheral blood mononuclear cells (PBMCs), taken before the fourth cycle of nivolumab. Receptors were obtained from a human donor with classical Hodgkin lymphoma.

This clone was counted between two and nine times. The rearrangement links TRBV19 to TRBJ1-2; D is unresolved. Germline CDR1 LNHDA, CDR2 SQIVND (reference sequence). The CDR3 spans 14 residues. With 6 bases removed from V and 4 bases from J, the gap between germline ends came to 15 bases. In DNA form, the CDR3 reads TGTGCCAGTAGCGGGGTCGGAGAGGGCTATGGCTACACCTTC. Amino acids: CASSGVGEGYGYTF.

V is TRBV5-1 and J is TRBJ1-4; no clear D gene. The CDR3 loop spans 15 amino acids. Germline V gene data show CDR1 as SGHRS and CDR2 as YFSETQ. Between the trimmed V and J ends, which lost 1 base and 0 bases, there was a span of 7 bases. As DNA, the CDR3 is TGCGCCAGCAGCTTGACAGTTGCAACTAATGAAAAACTGTTTTTT. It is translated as CASSLTVATNEKLFF.

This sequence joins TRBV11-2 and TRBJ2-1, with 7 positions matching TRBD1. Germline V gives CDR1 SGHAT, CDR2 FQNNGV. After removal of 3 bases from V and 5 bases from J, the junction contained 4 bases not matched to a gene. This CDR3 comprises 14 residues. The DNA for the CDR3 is TGTGCCAGCAGCTTTTGGACAGGACACAATGAGCAGTTCTTC. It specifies CASSFWTGHNEQFF.

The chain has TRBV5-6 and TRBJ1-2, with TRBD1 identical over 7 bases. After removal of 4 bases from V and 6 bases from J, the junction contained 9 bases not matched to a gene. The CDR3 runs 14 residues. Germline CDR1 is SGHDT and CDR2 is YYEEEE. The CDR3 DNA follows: TGTGCCAGCAGCCAGATGGACAGGTACCATGGCTACACCTTC. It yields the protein CASSQMDRYHGYTF.

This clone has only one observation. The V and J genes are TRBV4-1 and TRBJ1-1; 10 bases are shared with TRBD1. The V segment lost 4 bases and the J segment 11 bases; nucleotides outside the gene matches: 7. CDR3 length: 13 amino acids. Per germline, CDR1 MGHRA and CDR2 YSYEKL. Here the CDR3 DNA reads TGCGCCAGCAGCCGACCGGGACAGGGGTACGCTTTCTTT. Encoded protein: CASSRPGQGYAFF.

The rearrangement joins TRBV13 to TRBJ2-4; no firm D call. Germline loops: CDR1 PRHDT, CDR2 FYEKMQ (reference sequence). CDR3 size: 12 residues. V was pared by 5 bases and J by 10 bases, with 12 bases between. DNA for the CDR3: TGTGCCAGCAGCGGGGAAGTATCAATTCAGTACTTC. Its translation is CASSGEVSIQYF.

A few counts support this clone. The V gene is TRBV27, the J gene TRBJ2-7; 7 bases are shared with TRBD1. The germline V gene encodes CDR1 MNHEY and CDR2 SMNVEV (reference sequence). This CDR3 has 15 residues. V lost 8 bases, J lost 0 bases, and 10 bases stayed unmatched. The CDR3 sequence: CASGTGTEPSYEQYF. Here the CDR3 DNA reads TGTGCCAGCGGAACCGGGACAGAACCCTCCTACGAGCAGTACTTC.

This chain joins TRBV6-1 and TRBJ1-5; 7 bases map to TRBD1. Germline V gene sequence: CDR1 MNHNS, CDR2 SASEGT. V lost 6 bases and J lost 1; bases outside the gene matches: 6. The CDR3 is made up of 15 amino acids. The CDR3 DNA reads TGTGCCAGCAGCCCCGACAGGGCGAGCAATCAGCCCCAGCATTTT. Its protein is CASSPDRASNQPQHF.

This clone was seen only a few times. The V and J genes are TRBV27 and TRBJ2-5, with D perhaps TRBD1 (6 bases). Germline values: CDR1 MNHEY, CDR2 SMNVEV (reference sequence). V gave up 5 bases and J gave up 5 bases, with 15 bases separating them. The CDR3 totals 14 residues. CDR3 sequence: CASSNRDRFETQYF. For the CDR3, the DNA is TGTGCCAGCAGTAACAGGGATCGTTTCGAGACCCAGTACTTC.

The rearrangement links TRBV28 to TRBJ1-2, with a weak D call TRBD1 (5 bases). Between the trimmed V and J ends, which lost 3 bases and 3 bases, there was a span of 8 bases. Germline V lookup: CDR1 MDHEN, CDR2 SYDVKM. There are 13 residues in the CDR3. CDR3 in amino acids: CASSFGGDYGYTF. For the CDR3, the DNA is TGTGCCAGCAGTTTTGGGGGGGACTATGGCTACACCTTC.

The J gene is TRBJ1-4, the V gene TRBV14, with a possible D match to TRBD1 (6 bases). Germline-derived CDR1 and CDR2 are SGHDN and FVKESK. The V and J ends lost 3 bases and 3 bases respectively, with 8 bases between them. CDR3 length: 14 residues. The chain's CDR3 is CASSHQGSNEKLFF. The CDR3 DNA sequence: TGTGCCAGCAGCCATCAGGGGTCTAATGAAAAACTGTTTTTT. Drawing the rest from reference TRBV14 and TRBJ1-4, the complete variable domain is EAGVTQFPSHSVIEKGQTVTLRCDPISGHDNLYWYRRVMGKEIKFLLHFVKESKQDESGMPNNRFLAERTGGTYSTLKVQPAELEDSGVYFCASSHQGSNEKLFFGSGTQLSVL.

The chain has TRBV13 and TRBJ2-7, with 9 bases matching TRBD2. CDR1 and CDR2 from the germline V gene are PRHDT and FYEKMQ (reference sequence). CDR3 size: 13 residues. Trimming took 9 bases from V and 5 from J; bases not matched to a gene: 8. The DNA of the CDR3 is TGTGCCAGTAGCGCGGGAGGGGGCAACGAGCAGTACTTC. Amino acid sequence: CASSAGGGNEQYF.

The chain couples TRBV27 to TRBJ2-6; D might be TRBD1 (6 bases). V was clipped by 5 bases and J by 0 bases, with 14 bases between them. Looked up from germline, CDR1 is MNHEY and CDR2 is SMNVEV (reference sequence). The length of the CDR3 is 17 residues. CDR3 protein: CASSRQAPSSGANVLTF. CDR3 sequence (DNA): TGTGCCAGCAGTCGACAGGCCCCAAGCTCTGGGGCCAACGTCCTGACTTTC.

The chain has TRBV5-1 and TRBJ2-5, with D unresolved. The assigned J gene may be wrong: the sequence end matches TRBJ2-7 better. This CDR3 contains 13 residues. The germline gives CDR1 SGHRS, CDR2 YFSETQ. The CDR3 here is CASSLGPTYEQYF. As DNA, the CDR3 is TGCGCCAGCAGCTTGGGCCCCACCTACGAGCAGTACTTC.

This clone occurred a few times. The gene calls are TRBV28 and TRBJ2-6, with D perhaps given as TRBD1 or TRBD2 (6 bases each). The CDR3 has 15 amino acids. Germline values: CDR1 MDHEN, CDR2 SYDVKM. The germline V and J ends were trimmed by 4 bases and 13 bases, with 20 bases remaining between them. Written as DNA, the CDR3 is TGTGCCAGCAGTTCACGCATCGTGGGGGGCGGGGTCCTGACTTTC. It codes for CASSSRIVGGGVLTF.

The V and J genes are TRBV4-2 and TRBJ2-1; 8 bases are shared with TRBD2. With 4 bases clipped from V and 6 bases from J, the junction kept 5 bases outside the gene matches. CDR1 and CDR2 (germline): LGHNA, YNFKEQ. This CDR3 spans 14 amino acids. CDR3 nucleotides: TGTGCCAGCAGCCCCGGACTAGCAATCAATGAGCAGTTCTTC. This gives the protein CASSPGLAINEQFF.

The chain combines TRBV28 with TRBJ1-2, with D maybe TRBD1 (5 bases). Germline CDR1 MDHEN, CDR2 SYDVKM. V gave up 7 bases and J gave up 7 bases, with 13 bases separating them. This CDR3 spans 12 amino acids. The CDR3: CASTSGLTGYTF. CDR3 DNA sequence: TGTGCCAGCACCTCGGGACTCACTGGCTACACCTTC.

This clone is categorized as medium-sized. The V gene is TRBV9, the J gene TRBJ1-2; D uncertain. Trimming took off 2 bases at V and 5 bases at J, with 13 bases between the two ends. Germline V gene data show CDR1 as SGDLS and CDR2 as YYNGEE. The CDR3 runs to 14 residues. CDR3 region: CASSVETFGYGYTF. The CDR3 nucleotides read TGTGCCAGCAGCGTGGAGACCTTCGGATATGGCTACACCTTC.

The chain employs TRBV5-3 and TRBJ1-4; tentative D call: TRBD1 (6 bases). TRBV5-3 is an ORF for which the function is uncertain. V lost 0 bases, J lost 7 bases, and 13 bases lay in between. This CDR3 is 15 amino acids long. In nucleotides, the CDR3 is TGTGCCAGAAGCTTGGCCGGGGGCAGAGGTGAAAAACTGTTTTTT. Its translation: CARSLAGGRGEKLFF.

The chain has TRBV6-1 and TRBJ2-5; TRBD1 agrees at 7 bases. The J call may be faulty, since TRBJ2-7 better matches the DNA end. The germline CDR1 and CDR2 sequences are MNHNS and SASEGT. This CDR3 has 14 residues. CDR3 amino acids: CASGQGTGAYEQYF. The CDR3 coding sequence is TGTGCCAGCGGTCAAGGAACAGGGGCCTACGAGCAGTACTTC.

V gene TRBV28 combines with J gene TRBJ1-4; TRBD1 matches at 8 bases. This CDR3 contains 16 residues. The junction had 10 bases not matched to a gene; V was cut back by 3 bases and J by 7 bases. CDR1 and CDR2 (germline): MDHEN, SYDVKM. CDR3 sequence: CASSFRAGRGPEKLFF. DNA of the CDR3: TGTGCCAGCAGTTTCCGCGCGGGCAGGGGGCCTGAAAAACTGTTTTTT.

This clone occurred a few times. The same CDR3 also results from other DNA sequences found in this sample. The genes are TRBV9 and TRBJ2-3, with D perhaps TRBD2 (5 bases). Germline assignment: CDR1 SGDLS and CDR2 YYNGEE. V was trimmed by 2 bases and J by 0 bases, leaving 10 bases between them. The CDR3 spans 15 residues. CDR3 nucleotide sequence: TGTGCCAGCAGCGTCTCGGGAACTAGCACAGATACGCAGTATTTT. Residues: CASSVSGTSTDTQYF.